This T cell receptor (beta chain) was identified during a study of PD-1 blockade in classical Hodgkin lymphoma. Here immunoSEQ multiplex PCR was the method, and the copy in TCRdb shows in-frame clones only, minus some. The sample yields 40,000 to 50,000 clones, more than 85% seen once. Deletions cut 6 bases from V and 6 bases from J, with 23 bases between. Germline V gene lookup returns CDR1 SQVTM and CDR2 ANQGSEA. The CDR3 has 16 residues. Every patient had relapsed following autologous stem cell transplantation, and cohorts differed in brentuximab vedotin exposure. Complete response, partial response or progressive disease was each patient's best response. As for this clone: Its target is not known.

The study's findings and limits: Complete responders' diversity at baseline resembled that of newly diagnosed patients. Lower baseline TCR diversity was reported for newly diagnosed patients than for healthy donors. Reasons behind the repertoire differences stay unclear, perhaps disease activity or earlier therapy.

The chain couples TRBV29-1 to TRBJ2-2, with D perhaps matching TRBD1 (6 bases). Source: peripheral blood mononuclear cells (PBMCs), taken before the second cycle of nivolumab. This receptor was obtained from a human donor with classical Hodgkin lymphoma. The CDR3 DNA reads as TGCAGCGTCCTCCCGCCGGAACAGGGAGAGTCCGGGGAGCTGTTTTTT. Amino acid sequence: CSVLPPEQGESGELFF.